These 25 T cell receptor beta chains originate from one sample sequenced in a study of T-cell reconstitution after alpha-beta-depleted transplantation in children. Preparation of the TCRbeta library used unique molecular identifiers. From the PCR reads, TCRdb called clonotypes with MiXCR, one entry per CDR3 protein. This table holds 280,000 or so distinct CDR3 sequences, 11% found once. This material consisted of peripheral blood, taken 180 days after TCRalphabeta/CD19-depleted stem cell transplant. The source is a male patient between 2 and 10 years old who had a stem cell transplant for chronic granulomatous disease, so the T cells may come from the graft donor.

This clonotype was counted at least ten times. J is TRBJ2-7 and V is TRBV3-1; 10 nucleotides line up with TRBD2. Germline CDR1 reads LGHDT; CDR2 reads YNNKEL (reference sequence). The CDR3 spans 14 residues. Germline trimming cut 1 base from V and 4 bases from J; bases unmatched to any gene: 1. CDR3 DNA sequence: TGTGCCAGCAGCCAAGGTAGCGGGAGGTACGAGCAGTACTTC. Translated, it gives CASSQGSGRYEQYF.

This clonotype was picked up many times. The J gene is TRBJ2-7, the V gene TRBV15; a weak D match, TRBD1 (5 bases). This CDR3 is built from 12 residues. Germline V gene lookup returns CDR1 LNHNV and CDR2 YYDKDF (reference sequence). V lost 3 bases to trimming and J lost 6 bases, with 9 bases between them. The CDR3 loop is CATSSQGSEQYF. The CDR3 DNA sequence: TGTGCCACCAGCAGCCAGGGATCCGAGCAGTACTTC.

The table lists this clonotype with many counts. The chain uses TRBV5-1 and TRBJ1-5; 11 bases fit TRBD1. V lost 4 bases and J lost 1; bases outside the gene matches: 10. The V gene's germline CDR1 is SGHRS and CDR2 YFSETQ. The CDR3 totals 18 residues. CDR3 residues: CASSPGQGEFESNQPQHF. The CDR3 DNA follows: TGCGCCAGCAGCCCGGGACAGGGGGAATTTGAGAGCAATCAGCCCCAGCATTTT.

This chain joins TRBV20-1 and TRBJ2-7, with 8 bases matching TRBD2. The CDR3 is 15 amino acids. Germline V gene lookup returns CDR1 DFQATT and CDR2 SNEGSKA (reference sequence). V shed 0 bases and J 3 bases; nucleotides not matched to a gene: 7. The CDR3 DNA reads TGCAGTGCTAGAGATTTTCTAGCGGGTCTCTACGAGCAGTACTTC. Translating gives CSARDFLAGLYEQYF.

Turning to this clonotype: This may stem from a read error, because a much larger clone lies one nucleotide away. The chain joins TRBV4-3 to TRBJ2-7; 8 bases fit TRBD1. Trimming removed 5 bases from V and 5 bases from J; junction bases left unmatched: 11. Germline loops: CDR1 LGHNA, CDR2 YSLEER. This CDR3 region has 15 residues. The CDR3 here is CASSEEQGVGHEQYF. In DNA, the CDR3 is TGCGCCAGCAGCGAGGAACAGGGGGTAGGCCACGAGCAGTACTTC.

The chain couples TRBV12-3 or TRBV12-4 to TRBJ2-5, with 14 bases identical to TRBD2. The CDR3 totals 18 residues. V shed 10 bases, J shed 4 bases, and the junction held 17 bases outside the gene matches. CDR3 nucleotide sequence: TGTGCCATCACTCCGGGGACTAGCGGGAGAATGGGAGGAGAGACCCAGTACTTC. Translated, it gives CAITPGTSGRMGGETQYF.

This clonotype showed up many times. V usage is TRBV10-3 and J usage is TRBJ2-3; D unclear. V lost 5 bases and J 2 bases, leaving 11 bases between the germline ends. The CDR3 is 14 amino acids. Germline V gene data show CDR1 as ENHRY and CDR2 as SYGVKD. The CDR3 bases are TGTGCCATCAGTCTGGTCTCCTACACAGATACGCAGTATTTT. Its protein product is CAISLVSYTDTQYF.

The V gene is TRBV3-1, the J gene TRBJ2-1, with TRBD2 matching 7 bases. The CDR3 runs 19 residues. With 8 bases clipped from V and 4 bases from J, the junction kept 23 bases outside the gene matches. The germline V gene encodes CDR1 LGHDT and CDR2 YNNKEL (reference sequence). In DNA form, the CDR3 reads TGTGCCAGCTGGGGTCGGAGCGGGATTTTAGGGTACGAATACAATGAGCAGTTCTTC. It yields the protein CASWGRSGILGYEYNEQFF.

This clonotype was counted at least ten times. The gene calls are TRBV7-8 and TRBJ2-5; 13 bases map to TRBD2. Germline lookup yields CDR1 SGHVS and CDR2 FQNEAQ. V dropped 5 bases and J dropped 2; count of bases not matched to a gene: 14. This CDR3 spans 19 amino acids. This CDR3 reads CASSTTWTSGSPPQETQYF. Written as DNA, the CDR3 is TGTGCCAGCAGCACAACCTGGACTAGCGGGAGTCCGCCTCAAGAGACCCAGTACTTC.

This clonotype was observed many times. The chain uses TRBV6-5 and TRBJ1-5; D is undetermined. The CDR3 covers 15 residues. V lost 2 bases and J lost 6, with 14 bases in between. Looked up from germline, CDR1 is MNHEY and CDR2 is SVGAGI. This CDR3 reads CASSYAGPSGQPQHF. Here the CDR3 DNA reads TGTGCCAGCAGTTACGCGGGCCCGTCGGGTCAGCCCCAGCATTTT.

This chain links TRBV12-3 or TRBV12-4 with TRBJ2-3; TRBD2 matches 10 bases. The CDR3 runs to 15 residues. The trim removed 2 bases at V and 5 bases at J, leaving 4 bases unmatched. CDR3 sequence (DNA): TGTGCCAGCAGTTTATACCTAGCGGGAGTAGATACGCAGTATTTT. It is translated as CASSLYLAGVDTQYF.

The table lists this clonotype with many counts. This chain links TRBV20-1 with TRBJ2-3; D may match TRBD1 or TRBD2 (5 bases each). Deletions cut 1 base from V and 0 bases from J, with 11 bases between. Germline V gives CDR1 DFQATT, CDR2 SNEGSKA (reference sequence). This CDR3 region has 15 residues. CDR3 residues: CSARAGGLSTDTQYF. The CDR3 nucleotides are TGCAGTGCTAGAGCTGGGGGTCTAAGCACAGATACGCAGTATTTT.

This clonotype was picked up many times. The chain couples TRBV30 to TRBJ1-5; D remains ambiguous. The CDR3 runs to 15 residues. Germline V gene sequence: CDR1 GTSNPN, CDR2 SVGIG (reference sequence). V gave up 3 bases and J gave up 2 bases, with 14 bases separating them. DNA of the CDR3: TGTGCCTGGAGAGGTCCGGGTGGGGGCAATCAGCCCCAGCATTTT. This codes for CAWRGPGGGNQPQHF.

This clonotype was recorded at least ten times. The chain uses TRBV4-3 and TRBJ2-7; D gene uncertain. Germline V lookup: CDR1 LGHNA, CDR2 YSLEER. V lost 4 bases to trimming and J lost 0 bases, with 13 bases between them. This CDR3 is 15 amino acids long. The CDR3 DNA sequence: TGCGCCAGCAGCCCTATATATCCGAGCTCCTACGAGCAGTACTTC. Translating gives CASSPIYPSSYEQYF.

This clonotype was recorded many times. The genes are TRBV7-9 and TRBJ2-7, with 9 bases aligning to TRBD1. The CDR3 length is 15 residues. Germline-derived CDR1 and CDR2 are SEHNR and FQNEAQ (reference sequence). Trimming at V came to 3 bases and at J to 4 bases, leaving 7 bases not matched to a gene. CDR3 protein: CASSFDTGGAYEQYF. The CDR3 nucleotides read TGTGCCAGCAGCTTTGACACAGGGGGCGCATACGAGCAGTACTTC.

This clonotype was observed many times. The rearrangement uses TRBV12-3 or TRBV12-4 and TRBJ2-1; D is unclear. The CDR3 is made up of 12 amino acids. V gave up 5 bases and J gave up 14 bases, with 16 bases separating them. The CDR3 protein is CASSNIGPKKFF. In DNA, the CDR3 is TGTGCCAGCAGTAACATAGGGCCGAAGAAGTTCTTC.

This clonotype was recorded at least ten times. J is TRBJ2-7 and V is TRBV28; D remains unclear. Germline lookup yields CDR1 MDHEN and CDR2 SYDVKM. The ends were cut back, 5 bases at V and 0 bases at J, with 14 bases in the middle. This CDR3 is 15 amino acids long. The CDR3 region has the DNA TGTGCCAGCAGTCACGTGGCAAAGCCCTCCTACGAGCAGTACTTC. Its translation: CASSHVAKPSYEQYF.

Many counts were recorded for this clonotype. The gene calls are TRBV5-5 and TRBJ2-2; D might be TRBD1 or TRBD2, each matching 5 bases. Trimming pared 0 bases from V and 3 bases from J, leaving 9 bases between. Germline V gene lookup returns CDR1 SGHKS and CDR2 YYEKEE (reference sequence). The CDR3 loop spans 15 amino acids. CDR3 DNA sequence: TGTGCCAGCAGCTTGGTTCGAGGGGACACCGGGGAGCTGTTTTTT. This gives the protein CASSLVRGDTGELFF.

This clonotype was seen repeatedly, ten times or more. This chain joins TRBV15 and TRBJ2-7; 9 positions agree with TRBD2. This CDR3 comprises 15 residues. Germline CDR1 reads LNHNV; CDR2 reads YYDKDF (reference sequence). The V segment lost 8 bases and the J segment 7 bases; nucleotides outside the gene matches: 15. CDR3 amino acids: CATGREAGGPLEQYF. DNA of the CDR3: TGTGCCACCGGGCGGGAGGCGGGAGGGCCTCTTGAGCAGTACTTC.

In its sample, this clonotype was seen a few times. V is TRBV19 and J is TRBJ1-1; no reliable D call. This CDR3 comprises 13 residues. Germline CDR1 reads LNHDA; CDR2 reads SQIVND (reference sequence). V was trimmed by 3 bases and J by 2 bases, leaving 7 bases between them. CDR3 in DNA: TGTGCCAGTAGTATCGACGTTAACACTGAAGCTTTCTTT. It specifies CASSIDVNTEAFF.

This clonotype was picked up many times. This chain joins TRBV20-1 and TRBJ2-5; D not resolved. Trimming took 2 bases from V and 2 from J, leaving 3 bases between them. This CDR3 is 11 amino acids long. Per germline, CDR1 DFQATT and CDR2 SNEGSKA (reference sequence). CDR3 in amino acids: CSARPQETQYF. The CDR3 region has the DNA TGCAGTGCTAGACCGCAAGAGACCCAGTACTTC.

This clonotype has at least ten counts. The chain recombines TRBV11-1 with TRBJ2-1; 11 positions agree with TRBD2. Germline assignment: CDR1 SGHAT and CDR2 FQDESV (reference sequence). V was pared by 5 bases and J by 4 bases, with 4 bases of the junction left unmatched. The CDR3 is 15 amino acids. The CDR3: CASSKLAGEYNEQFF. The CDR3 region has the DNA TGTGCCAGCAGCAAACTAGCGGGAGAGTACAATGAGCAGTTCTTC.

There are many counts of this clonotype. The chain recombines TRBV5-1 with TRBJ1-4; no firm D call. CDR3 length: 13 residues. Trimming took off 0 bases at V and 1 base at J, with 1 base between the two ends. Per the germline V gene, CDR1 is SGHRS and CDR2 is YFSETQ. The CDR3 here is CASSLGTNEKLFF. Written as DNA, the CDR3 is TGCGCCAGCAGCTTGGGAACTAATGAAAAACTGTTTTTT.

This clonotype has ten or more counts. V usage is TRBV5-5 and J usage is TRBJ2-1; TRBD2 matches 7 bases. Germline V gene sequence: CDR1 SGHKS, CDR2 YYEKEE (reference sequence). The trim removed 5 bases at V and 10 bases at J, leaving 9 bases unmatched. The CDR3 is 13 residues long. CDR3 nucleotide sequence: TGTGCCAGCAGTTTCATCCTAGCGGACGAGCAGTTCTTC. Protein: CASSFILADEQFF. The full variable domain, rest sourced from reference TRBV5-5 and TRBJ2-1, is DAGVTQSPTHLIKTRGQQVTLRCSPISGHKSVSWYQQVLGQGPQFIFQYYEKEERGRGNFPDRFSARQFPNYSSELNVNALLLGDSALYLCASSFILADEQFFGPGTRLTVL.

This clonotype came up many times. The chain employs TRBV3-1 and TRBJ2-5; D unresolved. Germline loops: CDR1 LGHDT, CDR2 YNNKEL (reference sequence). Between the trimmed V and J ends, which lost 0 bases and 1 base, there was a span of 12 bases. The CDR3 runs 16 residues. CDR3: CASSQDLGLFQETQYF. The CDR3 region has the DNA TGTGCCAGCAGCCAAGATTTGGGGTTGTTCCAAGAGACCCAGTACTTC.